This record looks at one T cell receptor beta chain sequence and its context. This clone's antigen is unknown. The input lacks base qualities; no much larger clone sits a single base away. The immunoSEQ Assay, a bias-controlled multiplex PCR, was used to amplify TCRbeta CDR3 regions from genomic DNA. The study's own analysis went as follows. The number of nucleated cells in each sample was estimated from the amplification of reference gene primers within the assay. Sequence reads were collapsed and filtered to measure the absolute abundance of every unique TCRbeta CDR3 rearrangement. For each sample, productive Simpson clonality was calculated as the square root of Simpson's diversity index over productive rearrangements. Held by TCRdb, this immuneACCESS table contains in-frame sequences only and omits some clones. Under half of the omission traces to an unresolved V gene where checked; the cause of the rest is unknown. V and J calls and clone size are copied from that table; D and trimming were computed from the DNA. This sample is represented by 200,000 to 250,000 clones; 85% to 90% of them were singletons. More than 5.5% of the sample lies in the top ten.

The data derive from a study of blood T cell repertoires in COVID-19 (dated by TCRdb to the early 2020s). Regarding the complete study: Collaborator samples came from the United States, Italy and Spain and covered acute and convalescent phases of COVID-19. The prospective study material was composed of cDNA or gDNA derived from T cells, B-cell-depleted T cells, or PBMCs. The dataset comprised deeply sampled blood TCRbeta repertoires from subjects exposed to, actively infected with, or recovered from COVID-19. The repertoires were made available in a free public database intended to serve as a resource for research on the immune response to SARS-CoV-2. Samples came from the ongoing ImmuneRACE study (first 160 participants) plus 1,254 subjects from 6 global collaborators. A de-identified subject ID, COVID-19 status, age in years and sex were almost always included in the sample metadata. Where HLA class I and class II types were available, the types were taken from metadata supplied by the sample provider, not from assay-based typing. Results and caveats for the whole study, not just this receptor: The amount of clinical and demographic metadata varied by source and participant and was provided uncurated.

The collaborating institutions used their own protocols to collect whole blood in K2EDTA tubes. For TCRbeta analysis, collaborators shipped samples as frozen whole blood, isolated PBMCs, or DNA extracted from either of those sample types. From its cysteine to its phenylalanine, the CDR3 spans 16 amino acids. Kept here is only the CDR3 DNA, which spans 48 bases and is read in frame from base 1. CDR1 SGHAT and CDR2 FQNNGV were looked up in the germline V gene. V is cut back by 3 bases and J by 3 bases, with 10 bases in the junction unmatched. The chain was built from TRBV11-2 and TRBJ1-1, and TRBD1 aligns with 7 junction nucleotides. This TCR came from a man at least 80 years old with acute or convalescent COVID-19. The specimen sequenced was peripheral blood. The DNA sequence is as follows: TGTGCCAGCAGCTTCGTCGTGGGACAGTGGGACACTGAAGCTTTCTTT. It translates to CASSFVVGQWDTEAFF.